This TCR beta chain emerged from a study of blood T cell repertoires in COVID-19. Study-level information: Spain, Italy and the United States supplied samples that represented acute and convalescent COVID-19.

Original analysis: Amplification of reference gene primers provided the estimated nucleated cell counts. Clones were read by immunoSEQ multiplex PCR, and TCRdb kept only the in-frame ones, dropping some. V, J and clone size reflect that table, while D and trimming were determined from the DNA. The data hold over 100,000 clones, with approximately 89% observed a single time. CDR1 and CDR2 (germline): LNHDA, SQIVND (reference sequence). The length of the CDR3 is 15 residues. V was pared by 5 bases and J by 4 bases, with 17 bases between. The chain is built from TRBV19 and TRBJ2-5; D not certain. Material: peripheral blood. This receptor was taken from a woman aged 70-85 years with COVID-19, enrolled during active disease. In DNA form, the CDR3 reads TGTGCCAGTAGTCGGGTGTCAGTGTCGGTAGAGACCCAGTACTTC. Its translation is CASSRVSVSVETQYF.